Listed below are T cell receptor beta chains from one sample, sequenced in a study of shared clonotypes between healthy human individuals. Produced via immunoSEQ multiplex PCR; TCRdb's table is partial and in-frame only. The sample has around 1.5 million clones, nearly 99% seen once. Sequenced material: naive CD4+ T cells sorted from blood. Receptors were obtained from a man aged 25 to 40 in good health. Each CDR3 is given with its conserved first and last residue. The order of the fields is clone size, J gene, D gene, V gene, CDR3 DNA, CDR3 protein. The D gene is left open where the match is weak. Expanded clones get a size class; other rows say once, few or many, or leave the size out.

clone_size: .; j_call: TRBJ1-5; d_call: .; v_call: TRBV2; cdr3_nt: TGTGCCAGCAGCCCCGACGCGGGACAGCCCCAGCATTTT; cdr3_aa: CASSPDAGQPQHF
clone_size: .; j_call: TRBJ2-7; d_call: .; v_call: TRBV5-1; cdr3_nt: TGCGCCAGCAGCTTGGATTCAGGGACCTCTGGGTACGAGCAGTACTTC; cdr3_aa: CASSLDSGTSGYEQYF
clone_size: once; j_call: TRBJ2-1; d_call: .; v_call: TRBV7-9; cdr3_nt: TGTGCCATCTTAATCCCTATCAATGAGCAGTTCTTC; cdr3_aa: CAILIPINEQFF
clone_size: .; j_call: TRBJ2-5; d_call: .; v_call: TRBV25-1; cdr3_nt: TGTGCCAGCAGTGAATACGGGGGTTCTGAGGAGACCCAGTACTTC; cdr3_aa: CASSEYGGSEETQYF
clone_size: once; j_call: TRBJ1-4; d_call: .; v_call: TRBV5-4; cdr3_nt: TGTGCCAGCAGCCCCGGAGGCCCTGAAAAACTGTTTTTT; cdr3_aa: CASSPGGPEKLFF
clone_size: once; j_call: TRBJ1-2; d_call: .; v_call: TRBV28; cdr3_nt: TGTGCCAGCAGTTTTCAGTATCACTCTCAGGAGGGGGGCTACACCTTC; cdr3_aa: CASSFQYHSQEGGYTF
clone_size: .; j_call: TRBJ2-6; d_call: TRBD1; v_call: TRBV5-4; cdr3_nt: TGTGCCAGCATCACGGGCCGACAGGGGACCAGTTCTGGGGCCAACGTCCTGACTTTC; cdr3_aa: CASITGRQGTSSGANVLTF
clone_size: .; j_call: TRBJ2-5; d_call: .; v_call: TRBV18; cdr3_nt: TGTGCCAGCTCAGGCTACAGGGAACAAGAGACCCAGTACTTC; cdr3_aa: CASSGYREQETQYF
clone_size: .; j_call: TRBJ2-7; d_call: TRBD2; v_call: TRBV5-4; cdr3_nt: TGTGCCAGCAGCAACCGGGCTAGCGGGACCTACGAGCAGTACTTC; cdr3_aa: CASSNRASGTYEQYF
clone_size: once; j_call: TRBJ1-1; d_call: .; v_call: TRBV5-1; cdr3_nt: TGCGCCAGCAGCTTGGGCAGGGCCCAGAACACTGAAGCTTTCTTT; cdr3_aa: CASSLGRAQNTEAFF
clone_size: .; j_call: TRBJ1-4; d_call: .; v_call: TRBV28; cdr3_nt: TGTGCCAGCAGTTTTGGTGTGGACCGAAGGTTTTTT; cdr3_aa: CASSFGVDRRFF
clone_size: .; j_call: TRBJ2-2; d_call: .; v_call: TRBV5-1; cdr3_nt: TGCGCCAGCTGCCCCCTGGCGGGAACGAACACCGGGGAGCTGTTTTTT; cdr3_aa: CASCPLAGTNTGELFF
clone_size: .; j_call: TRBJ1-4; d_call: TRBD1; v_call: TRBV5-4; cdr3_nt: TGTGCCAGCAGCTTTACAGGGGGCGATAATGAAAAACTGTTTTTT; cdr3_aa: CASSFTGGDNEKLFF
clone_size: .; j_call: TRBJ1-2; d_call: TRBD1; v_call: TRBV5-6; cdr3_nt: TGTGCCAGCAGCTTCCGTCGGACAGGGTGGGACTATGGCTACACCTTC; cdr3_aa: CASSFRRTGWDYGYTF
clone_size: .; j_call: TRBJ2-1; d_call: .; v_call: TRBV28; cdr3_nt: TGTGCCAGCAGCCTTACCACGGAGGGTTCGCAGTTCTTC; cdr3_aa: CASSLTTEGSQFF
clone_size: .; j_call: TRBJ1-2; d_call: .; v_call: TRBV6-5; cdr3_nt: TGTGCCAGCAGTATGGTAACAGCCAACTATGGCTACACCTTC; cdr3_aa: CASSMVTANYGYTF
clone_size: .; j_call: TRBJ2-2; d_call: TRBD2; v_call: TRBV28; cdr3_nt: TGTGCCAGCATCGTTAGCGGGAGGGACACCGGGGAGCTGTTTTTT; cdr3_aa: CASIVSGRDTGELFF
clone_size: once; j_call: TRBJ1-1; d_call: .; v_call: TRBV28; cdr3_nt: TGTGCCAGCATACTCTGGGGGCGGCAGACTGAAGCTTTCTTT; cdr3_aa: CASILWGRQTEAFF
clone_size: .; j_call: TRBJ1-4; d_call: .; v_call: TRBV5-4; cdr3_nt: TGTGCCAGCAGCTTGGGAGGACAGATGGATGAAAAACTGTTTTTT; cdr3_aa: CASSLGGQMDEKLFF
clone_size: .; j_call: TRBJ2-5; d_call: .; v_call: TRBV25-1; cdr3_nt: TGTGCCAGCAGTGAATTTCTTACAGGGAGGACGTACTTC; cdr3_aa: CASSEFLTGRTYF
clone_size: .; j_call: TRBJ2-1; d_call: TRBD2; v_call: TRBV6-5; cdr3_nt: TGTGCCAGCAGTTCCAGTAGCGGGTTAGCCTACAATGAGCAGTTCTTC; cdr3_aa: CASSSSSGLAYNEQFF
clone_size: .; j_call: TRBJ2-1; d_call: TRBD2; v_call: TRBV19; cdr3_nt: TGTGCCAGTAGTATTTATTTGCGGGAGAGGTACAATGAGCAGTTCTTC; cdr3_aa: CASSIYLRERYNEQFF
clone_size: .; j_call: TRBJ2-5; d_call: .; v_call: TRBV5-1; cdr3_nt: TGCGCCAGCAGCTTGGGGGGAGTTGAGACCCAGTACTTC; cdr3_aa: CASSLGGVETQYF
clone_size: .; j_call: TRBJ1-5; d_call: .; v_call: TRBV5-6; cdr3_nt: TGTGCCAGCAGCCAGGGACGGGGGTCCAATCAGCCCCAGCATTTT; cdr3_aa: CASSQGRGSNQPQHF
clone_size: .; j_call: TRBJ1-1; d_call: TRBD1; v_call: TRBV11-2; cdr3_nt: TGTGCCAGCAGCCCTAACAGGGGGCGCGTGAACACTGAAGCTTTCTTT; cdr3_aa: CASSPNRGRVNTEAFF
clone_size: .; j_call: TRBJ2-5; d_call: .; v_call: TRBV9; cdr3_nt: TGTGCCAGCAGCGTAGGGCTTGAAGTAGAGACCCAGTACTTC; cdr3_aa: CASSVGLEVETQYF
clone_size: .; j_call: TRBJ2-7; d_call: TRBD1; v_call: TRBV5-1; cdr3_nt: TGCGCCAGCAGCTTGGCGGACAGGGATTTTTCCTACGAGCAGTACTTC; cdr3_aa: CASSLADRDFSYEQYF
clone_size: once; j_call: TRBJ2-7; d_call: .; v_call: TRBV29-1; cdr3_nt: TGCAGCGTTGAAGACAGAGCCTACGAGCAGTACTTC; cdr3_aa: CSVEDRAYEQYF
clone_size: .; j_call: TRBJ2-5; d_call: TRBD2; v_call: TRBV28; cdr3_nt: TGTGCCAGCAGTTCCCTGACTAGCGGGAGACAAGAGACCCAGTACTTC; cdr3_aa: CASSSLTSGRQETQYF
clone_size: .; j_call: TRBJ1-1; d_call: .; v_call: TRBV25-1; cdr3_nt: TGTGCCAGCTCCTCAGGGACCCAAGGGAACACTGAAGCTTTCTTT; cdr3_aa: CASSSGTQGNTEAFF
clone_size: .; j_call: TRBJ1-4; d_call: .; v_call: TRBV2; cdr3_nt: TGTGCCAGCAGGAAGGTTGCTAATGAAAAACTGTTTTTT; cdr3_aa: CASRKVANEKLFF
clone_size: .; j_call: TRBJ2-7; d_call: TRBD2; v_call: TRBV7-9; cdr3_nt: TGTGCCAGCAGTTTCGGGACTAGCGGTTCGTCCTACGAGCAGTACTTC; cdr3_aa: CASSFGTSGSSYEQYF
clone_size: .; j_call: TRBJ2-2; d_call: TRBD2; v_call: TRBV5-1; cdr3_nt: TGCGCCAGCACCCTCTTGCGGGGACTAGCGGATACCGGGGAGCTGTTTTTT; cdr3_aa: CASTLLRGLADTGELFF
clone_size: .; j_call: TRBJ2-7; d_call: .; v_call: TRBV9; cdr3_nt: TGTGCCAGCAGCGTAGAGTCAGGCCCCTACGAGCAGTACTTC; cdr3_aa: CASSVESGPYEQYF
clone_size: .; j_call: TRBJ1-3; d_call: .; v_call: TRBV6-1; cdr3_nt: TGTGCCAGCAGTGACTGGTTAATGGTGAACACCATATATTTT; cdr3_aa: CASSDWLMVNTIYF
clone_size: .; j_call: TRBJ1-1; d_call: .; v_call: TRBV5-1; cdr3_nt: TGCGCCAGCAGCTCATTACTAACAGGGTTTCAGACTGAAGCTTTCTTT; cdr3_aa: CASSSLLTGFQTEAFF
clone_size: .; j_call: TRBJ1-4; d_call: TRBD1; v_call: TRBV2; cdr3_nt: TGTGCCAGCACGGGACAGGGGGCAGGAACTAATGAAAAACTGTTTTTT; cdr3_aa: CASTGQGAGTNEKLFF
clone_size: .; j_call: TRBJ2-7; d_call: .; v_call: TRBV7-9; cdr3_nt: TGTGCCAGCAGCTTAGAGACGGGGTCCTCCTACGAGCAGTACTTC; cdr3_aa: CASSLETGSSYEQYF
clone_size: .; j_call: TRBJ1-2; d_call: TRBD1; v_call: TRBV30; cdr3_nt: TGTGCCCAAGAGGGGGGGGACAGGGTCTATGGCTACACCTTC; cdr3_aa: CAQEGGDRVYGYTF
clone_size: .; j_call: TRBJ2-2; d_call: .; v_call: TRBV4-3; cdr3_nt: TGCGCCAGCAGCCAAGCACGGTTAGGGGAAGGGTCCGGGGAGCTGTTTTTT; cdr3_aa: CASSQARLGEGSGELFF
clone_size: .; j_call: TRBJ1-1; d_call: .; v_call: TRBV5-5; cdr3_nt: TGTGCCAGCAGCTTGGGTTGGGGCAGTAGCACTGAAGCTTTCTTT; cdr3_aa: CASSLGWGSSTEAFF